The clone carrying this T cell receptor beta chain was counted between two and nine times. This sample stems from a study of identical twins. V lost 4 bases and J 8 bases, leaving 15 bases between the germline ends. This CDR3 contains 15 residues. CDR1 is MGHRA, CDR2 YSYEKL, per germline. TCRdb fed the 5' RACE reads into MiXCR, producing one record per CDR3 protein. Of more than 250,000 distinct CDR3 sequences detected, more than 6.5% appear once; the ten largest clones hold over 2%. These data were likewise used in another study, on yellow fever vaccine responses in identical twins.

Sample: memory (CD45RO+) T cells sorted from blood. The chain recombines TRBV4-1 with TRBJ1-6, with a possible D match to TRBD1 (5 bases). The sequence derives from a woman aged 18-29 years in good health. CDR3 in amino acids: CASSPSGRNYSPLHF. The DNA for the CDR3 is TGCGCCAGCAGCCCTTCGGGACGGAATTATTCACCCCTCCACTTT.